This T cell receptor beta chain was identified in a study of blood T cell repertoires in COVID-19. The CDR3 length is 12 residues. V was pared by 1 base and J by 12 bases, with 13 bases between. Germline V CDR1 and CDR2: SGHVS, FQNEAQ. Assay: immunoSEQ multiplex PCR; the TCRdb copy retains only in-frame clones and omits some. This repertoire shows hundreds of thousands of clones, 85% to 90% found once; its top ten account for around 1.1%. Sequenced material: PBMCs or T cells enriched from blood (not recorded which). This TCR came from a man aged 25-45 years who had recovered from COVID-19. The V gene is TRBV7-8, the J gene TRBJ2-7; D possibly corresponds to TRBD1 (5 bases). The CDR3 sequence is CASSLDAGYRYF. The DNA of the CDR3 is TGTGCCAGCAGCTTAGATGCAGGGTATAGGTACTTC.